A single sample gave rise to the 32 T cell receptor beta chains below, sequenced in a study of shared clonotypes between healthy human individuals. Repertoires were generated with immunoSEQ multiplex PCR, while TCRdb's copy carries only in-frame clones and drops some. The profile shows about 450,000 clones, 79% of them singletons. Input material: PBMCs. The receptors come from a woman between 40 and 50 years old in good health. Some clones in this sample may be carry-over from other donors' samples.

Here the CDR3 DNA reads TGTGCCTGGAGTGTAGGGGTTCTGAGGAACACTGAAGCTTTCTTT. Translating it yields CAWSVGVLRNTEAFF. The rearrangement uses TRBV30 and TRBJ1-1; a weak D match, TRBD1 (5 bases). This CDR3 contains 15 residues. The V end lost 0 bases, the J end lost 1 base, and 12 bases lay between the germline ends. Looked up from germline, CDR1 is GTSNPN and CDR2 is SVGIG (reference sequence).

The chain uses TRBV2 and TRBJ1-6; D not resolved. The V gene lost 6 bases and the J gene lost 3 bases, with 6 bases spanning the gap. The V gene's germline CDR1 is SNHLY and CDR2 FYNNEI. The CDR3 length is 13 residues. CDR3 nucleotide sequence: TGTGCCAGCAGCACAGACTATAATTCACCCCTCCACTTT. Amino acid sequence: CASSTDYNSPLHF.

This clone was seen a single time. The gene calls are TRBV11-3 and TRBJ2-7; 9 nucleotides agree with TRBD1. V trimming: 5 bases; J trimming: 1 base; junction bases outside the gene matches: 0. There are 13 residues in the CDR3. Germline assignment: CDR1 SGHNT and CDR2 YENEEA. The DNA of the CDR3 is TGTGCCAGCAGCGACAGGGGGTCCTACGAGCAGTACTTC. Its translation is CASSDRGSYEQYF.

This chain connects TRBV28 to TRBJ1-1; D ambiguous. Trimming left V 4 bases short and J 3 bases short, with 9 bases between. Germline CDR1 MDHEN, CDR2 SYDVKM. The CDR3 spans 13 residues. The CDR3 DNA follows: TGTGCCAGCAGTTCGATACAACACACTGAAGCTTTCTTT. It specifies CASSSIQHTEAFF.

The chain is built from TRBV6-4 and TRBJ2-5, with D possibly matching TRBD2 (6 bases). The CDR3 has 13 amino acids. Trimming took off 6 bases at V and 0 bases at J, with 8 bases between the two ends. In germline, CDR1 is MRHNA, CDR2 SNTAGT. CDR3 in amino acids: CASSREHQETQYF. The CDR3 nucleotides are TGTGCCAGCAGCCGGGAGCACCAAGAGACCCAGTACTTC.

The chain has TRBV6-4 and TRBJ2-3, with D possibly matching TRBD2 (5 bases). CDR1 is MRHNA and CDR2 is SNTAGT in the germline V gene. The CDR3 extends over 15 amino acids. Trimming took 2 bases from V and 4 from J, leaving 13 bases between them. CDR3 sequence (DNA): TGTGCCAGCAGTGACGGGGTGGGAGAGGCAGATACGCAGTATTTT. Amino acid sequence: CASSDGVGEADTQYF.

This chain links TRBV5-4 with TRBJ2-7; 8 nucleotides line up with TRBD2. V was pared by 4 bases and J by 2 bases, with 5 bases of the junction left unmatched. This CDR3 has 14 residues. Germline V lookup: CDR1 SGHNT, CDR2 YYREEE (reference sequence). CDR3 loop: CASSPGGTAYEQYF. CDR3 nucleotides: TGTGCCAGCAGCCCGGGGGGGACCGCCTACGAGCAGTACTTC.

Points on this clone: A single base separates this from a much larger clone, so it may be a read error. Here the CDR3 reads CASSPPGGADEAFF. CDR3 in DNA: TGTGCCAGCAGTCCCCCGGGGGGGGCTGACGAAGCTTTCTTT. V usage is TRBV28 and J usage is TRBJ1-1; a possible D gene is TRBD1 (6 bases). Deletions cut 5 bases from V and 8 bases from J, with 18 bases between. Germline-derived CDR1 and CDR2 are MDHEN and SYDVKM. This CDR3 has 14 residues.

The genes are TRBV6-6 and TRBJ2-5; D is perhaps TRBD1 (5 bases). The CDR3 totals 14 residues. Germline values: CDR1 MNHNY, CDR2 SVGAGI (reference sequence). The V gene lost 6 bases and the J gene lost 2 bases, with 13 bases spanning the gap. CDR3: CASSSQGRQETQYF. CDR3 DNA sequence: TGTGCCAGCAGCTCGCAGGGAAGGCAAGAGACCCAGTACTTC.

The chain employs TRBV7-2 and TRBJ2-7, with TRBD2 as a possible D gene (6 bases). CDR1 is SGHTA and CDR2 is FQGNSA in the germline V gene. The CDR3 consists of 16 residues. The V end lost 0 bases, the J end lost 3 bases, and 15 bases lay between the germline ends. The CDR3 DNA is TGTGCCAGCAGCTTAGCGTTTGCGGGATCCGTCTACGAGCAGTACTTC. Its protein product is CASSLAFAGSVYEQYF.

The chain couples TRBV5-1 to TRBJ1-2; a weak D match, TRBD1 (5 bases). The CDR3 sequence is 13 residues long. Trimming pared 0 bases from V and 8 bases from J, leaving 11 bases between. The germline V gene encodes CDR1 SGHRS and CDR2 YFSETQ. CDR3 coding DNA: TGCGCCAGCAGCTTGGTCAGGGAAGACGGCTACACCTTC. Protein product: CASSLVREDGYTF.

This clone appeared a single time. J is TRBJ2-1 and V is TRBV5-1; D unclear. The CDR3 has 11 residues. Germline CDR1 is SGHRS and CDR2 is YFSETQ. With 2 bases removed from V and 10 bases from J, the gap between germline ends came to 7 bases. Here the CDR3 reads CASSLTDEQFF. In nucleotides, the CDR3 is TGCGCCAGCAGCTTAACAGACGAGCAGTTCTTC.

J is TRBJ1-5 and V is TRBV19; tentative D call: TRBD1 (6 bases). V was pared by 4 bases and J by 3 bases, with 13 bases between. Germline loops: CDR1 LNHDA, CDR2 SQIVND (reference sequence). There are 15 residues in the CDR3. CDR3: CASSSRGGPNQPQHF. As DNA, the CDR3 is TGTGCCAGTAGTAGTCGGGGGGGGCCCAATCAGCCCCAGCATTTT.

This clone was picked up many times. The chain combines TRBV25-1 with TRBJ1-2; no reliable D call. Trimming stripped 6 bases from V and 4 bases from J, with 9 bases between. The CDR3 runs 12 residues. Germline V gene data show CDR1 as MGHDK and CDR2 as SYGVNS. The CDR3 DNA follows: TGTGCCAGCAGCGAGGGCGGCTATGGCTACACCTTC. As protein: CASSEGGYGYTF.

This chain links TRBV10-3 with TRBJ2-7; 11 bases agree with TRBD2. Trimming at V came to 6 bases and at J to 5 bases, leaving 6 bases not matched to a gene. The CDR3 totals 14 residues. CDR1 is ENHRY, CDR2 SYGVKD, per germline. CDR3 DNA: TGTGCCATCAGCAATAGCGGGAGGGTAAACGAGCAGTACTTC. It codes for CAISNSGRVNEQYF.

The CDR3 here is CAWRDPLSGTQYF. DNA for the CDR3: TGTGCCTGGAGGGACCCCCTCTCGGGGACCCAGTACTTC. The V and J genes are TRBV30 and TRBJ2-5; D remains ambiguous. Trimming left V 3 bases short and J 7 bases short, with 15 bases between. The CDR3 is 13 amino acids. Germline V gene data show CDR1 as GTSNPN and CDR2 as SVGIG (reference sequence).

The rearrangement links TRBV7-3 to TRBJ2-5; possible D gene TRBD2, 5 bases. V shed 2 bases and J shed 5 bases, with 15 bases lying between them. CDR1 SGHTA and CDR2 FQGTGA come from the germline V gene. The CDR3 covers 15 residues. The CDR3 region has the DNA TGTGCCAGCAGCTTACGGTCTAGCATCGGGGAGACCCAGTACTTC. Its protein product is CASSLRSSIGETQYF. The full variable domain, completed using reference TRBV7-3 and TRBJ2-5, is GAGVSQTPSNKVTEKGKYVELRCDPISGHTALYWYRQSLGQGPEFLIYFQGTGAADDSGLPNDRFFAVRPEGSVSTLKIQRTERGDSAVYLCASSLRSSIGETQYFGPGTRLLVL.

A word on this clone: A single base separates this from a much larger clone, so it may be a read error. This chain uses TRBV7-2 with TRBJ2-5; D gene uncertain. The J call is doubtful: the DNA matches TRBJ2-7 better. Germline values: CDR1 SGHTA, CDR2 FQGNSA. The CDR3 loop spans 11 amino acids. The CDR3 sequence is CASSDRYEQYF. The CDR3 nucleotides read TGTGCCAGCAGCGACCGGTACGAGCAGTACTTC.

V usage is TRBV18 and J usage is TRBJ1-4, with TRBD1 as a possible D gene (5 bases). V was trimmed by 4 bases and J by 3 bases, leaving 12 bases between them. Germline V gene data show CDR1 as KGHSH and CDR2 as LQKENI. CDR3 length: 15 amino acids. In DNA form, the CDR3 reads TGTGCCAGCTCACTCGGACCGGGGGCTAATGAAAAACTGTTTTTT. This gives the protein CASSLGPGANEKLFF.

The chain couples TRBV5-1 to TRBJ2-2, with D tentatively TRBD2 (5 bases). The CDR3 contains 15 residues. Germline loops: CDR1 SGHRS, CDR2 YFSETQ. Trimming removed 0 bases from V and 3 bases from J, with 9 bases in between. CDR3 coding DNA: TGCGCCAGCAGCTTGGTTAGCGCGGACACCGGGGAGCTGTTTTTT. Its protein product is CASSLVSADTGELFF.

The rearrangement joins TRBV28 to TRBJ2-5, with D hard to call. CDR1 is MDHEN, CDR2 SYDVKM, per germline. The V and J ends lost 7 bases and 0 bases respectively, with 9 bases between them. This CDR3 contains 13 residues. The CDR3 DNA follows: TGTGCCAGCACCCCCACCCACCAAGAGACCCAGTACTTC. It translates to CASTPTHQETQYF.

The chain employs TRBV7-2 and TRBJ2-2; no firm D call. Trimming removed 3 bases at V and 0 bases at J, with 8 bases between. The CDR3 runs 15 residues. Germline assignment: CDR1 SGHTA and CDR2 FQGNSA. This CDR3 is CASSLGPSNTGELFF. The CDR3 DNA sequence: TGTGCCAGCAGCTTGGGCCCATCGAACACCGGGGAGCTGTTTTTT.

The chain has TRBV2 and TRBJ1-1; D remains unclear. Trimming took off 9 bases at V and 7 bases at J, with 9 bases between the two ends. The CDR3 contains 10 residues. Germline CDR1 is SNHLY and CDR2 is FYNNEI. DNA for the CDR3: TGTGCCAGATCGCGGGTTGAAGCTTTCTTT. Translating it yields CARSRVEAFF.

The rearrangement links TRBV9 to TRBJ1-3, with D tentatively TRBD1 (6 bases). The CDR3 extends over 16 amino acids. Germline V gene data show CDR1 as SGDLS and CDR2 as YYNGEE. Trimming cost V 3 bases and J 1 base, with 14 bases left between them. DNA for the CDR3: TGTGCCAGCAGCGCACAGGGTGGGTTTTCTGGAAACACCATATATTTT. It encodes CASSAQGGFSGNTIYF.

This clone was seen repeatedly, ten times or more. The rearrangement links TRBV10-3 to TRBJ2-5; TRBD2 matches at 12 bases. The CDR3 is 16 amino acids. The V gene end was trimmed by 4 bases and the J gene end by 3 bases; junction bases not matched to a gene: 6. Germline values: CDR1 ENHRY, CDR2 SYGVKD. The chain's CDR3 is CAISVRLAGVKETQYF. In DNA form, the CDR3 reads TGTGCCATCAGTGTCCGACTAGCGGGAGTAAAAGAGACCCAGTACTTC.

The V and J genes are TRBV19 and TRBJ2-6; possibly TRBD1 for D (6 bases). The CDR3 consists of 19 residues. With 4 bases removed from V and 0 bases from J, the gap between germline ends came to 19 bases. In germline, CDR1 is LNHDA, CDR2 SQIVND (reference sequence). The DNA for the CDR3 is TGTGCCAGTAGTACTCCACAGGGTCCTCAATACTCTGGGGCCAACGTCCTGACTTTC. It translates to CASSTPQGPQYSGANVLTF.

This clone was counted many times. This sequence joins TRBV6-1 and TRBJ1-1; D not resolved. The CDR3 extends over 13 amino acids. Germline lookup yields CDR1 MNHNS and CDR2 SASEGT. V was cut by 6 bases and J by 1 base, with 9 bases left in between. The CDR3 nucleotides read TGTGCCAGCAGCACACACGAGAACACTGAAGCTTTCTTT. Protein product: CASSTHENTEAFF.

The rearrangement links TRBV4-2 to TRBJ2-1; maybe TRBD2 (5 bases). V shed 6 bases and J shed 1 base, with 16 bases lying between them. The CDR3 covers 16 residues. Germline V lookup: CDR1 LGHNA, CDR2 YNFKEQ. CDR3 sequence reads: CASSYPHGGSYNEQFF. CDR3 sequence (DNA): TGTGCCAGCAGTTACCCTCACGGAGGTTCCTACAATGAGCAGTTCTTC.

The chain uses TRBV4-1 and TRBJ2-5; D possibly corresponds to TRBD2 (6 bases). Trimming took off 3 bases at V and 2 bases at J, with 16 bases between the two ends. The CDR3 sequence is 16 residues long. The germline V gene encodes CDR1 MGHRA and CDR2 YSYEKL. The CDR3, as DNA: TGCGCCAGCAGCCAGATGGTTGGGGGAGGTCAAGAGACCCAGTACTTC. It encodes CASSQMVGGGQETQYF.

The CDR3 loop reads CASSLGGGTNEKLFF. The CDR3 DNA follows: TGTGCCAGCAGCTTAGGAGGAGGAACTAATGAAAAACTGTTTTTT. This rearrangement joins TRBV7-2 to TRBJ1-4; unclear D gene. The CDR3 has 15 residues. Germline values: CDR1 SGHTA, CDR2 FQGNSA. The germline V and J ends were trimmed by 1 base and 1 base, with 7 bases remaining between them.

The chain joins TRBV9 to TRBJ2-1; D remains unclear. Per germline, CDR1 SGDLS and CDR2 YYNGEE. Trimming cost V 1 base and J 2 bases, with 10 bases left between them. This CDR3 is 15 amino acids long. The CDR3 DNA reads as TGTGCCAGCAGCGTACGTGGGCGCCCCTACAATGAGCAGTTCTTC. This codes for CASSVRGRPYNEQFF.

The V gene is TRBV5-4, the J gene TRBJ2-7; D perhaps matches TRBD2 (6 bases). The V gene lost 4 bases and the J gene lost 2 bases, with 13 bases spanning the gap. The CDR3 is 14 residues long. CDR1 is SGHNT, CDR2 YYREEE, per germline (reference sequence). The CDR3: CASSGGGTAYEQYF. CDR3 sequence (DNA): TGTGCCAGCAGCGGGGGTGGGACTGCCTACGAGCAGTACTTC.